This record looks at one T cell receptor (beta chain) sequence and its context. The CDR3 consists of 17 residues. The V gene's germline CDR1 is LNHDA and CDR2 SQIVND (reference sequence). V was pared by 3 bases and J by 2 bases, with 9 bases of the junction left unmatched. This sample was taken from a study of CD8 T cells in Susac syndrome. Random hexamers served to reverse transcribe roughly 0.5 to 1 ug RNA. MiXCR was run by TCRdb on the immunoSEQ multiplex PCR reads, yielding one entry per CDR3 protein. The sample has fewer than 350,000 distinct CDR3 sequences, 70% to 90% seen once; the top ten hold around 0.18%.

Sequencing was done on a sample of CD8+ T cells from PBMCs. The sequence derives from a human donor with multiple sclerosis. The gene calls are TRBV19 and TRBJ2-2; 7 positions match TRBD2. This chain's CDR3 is CASSIRRGVVNTGELFF. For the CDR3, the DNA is TGTGCCAGTAGTATTCGCCGGGGGGTTGTTAACACCGGGGAGCTGTTTTTT.